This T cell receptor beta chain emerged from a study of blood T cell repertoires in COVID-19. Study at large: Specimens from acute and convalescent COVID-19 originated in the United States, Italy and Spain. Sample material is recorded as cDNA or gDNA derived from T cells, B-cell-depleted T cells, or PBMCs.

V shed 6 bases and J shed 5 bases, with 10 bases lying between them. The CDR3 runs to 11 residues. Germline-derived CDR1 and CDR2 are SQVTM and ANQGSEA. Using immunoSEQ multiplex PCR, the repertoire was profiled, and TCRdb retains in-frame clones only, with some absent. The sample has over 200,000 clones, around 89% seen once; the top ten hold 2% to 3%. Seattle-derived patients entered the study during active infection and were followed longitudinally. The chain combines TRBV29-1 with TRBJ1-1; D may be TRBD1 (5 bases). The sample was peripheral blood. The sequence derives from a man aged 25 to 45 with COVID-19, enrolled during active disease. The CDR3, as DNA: TGCAGCGTCGACAAGGGGACTGAAGCTTTCTTT. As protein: CSVDKGTEAFF.